The 21 T cell receptor beta chains presented below share a single source sample, sequenced in a study of T cell responses to AZD1222 COVID-19 vaccine. The table came from immunoSEQ multiplex PCR; TCRdb's copy has only in-frame clones and leaves some out. The sample holds approximately 88,000 clones, roughly nine tenths seen once. Sequences were derived from peripheral blood, sampled 28 days after the second AZD1222 dose. The source of these receptors is an adult who received the AZD1222 COVID-19 vaccine.

The J gene is TRBJ2-1, the V gene TRBV11-2; D gene ambiguous. Germline CDR1 and CDR2: SGHAT and FQNNGV. The CDR3 spans 11 residues. The ends were cut back, 1 base at V and 15 bases at J, with 10 bases in the middle. The CDR3: CASSLVSVRFF. CDR3 in DNA: TGTGCCAGCAGCTTAGTATCCGTCCGGTTCTTC.

V is TRBV5-4 and J is TRBJ1-2, with D possibly TRBD1 on 5 matching bases. Germline V gene lookup returns CDR1 SGHNT and CDR2 YYREEE (reference sequence). CDR3 length equals 13 residues. The germline V and J ends were trimmed by 0 bases and 6 bases, with 9 bases remaining between them. The CDR3 DNA reads TGTGCCAGCAGCTTGGCGGGGGGTAATGGCTACACCTTC. Encoded protein: CASSLAGGNGYTF. Based on the CDR3 plus reference TRBV5-4 and TRBJ1-2, the full variable domain is ETGVTQSPTHLIKTRGQQVTLRCSSQSGHNTVSWYQQALGQGPQFIFQYYREEENGRGNFPPRFSGLQFPNYSSELNVNALELDDSALYLCASSLAGGNGYTFGSGTRLTVV.

The chain couples TRBV6-6 to TRBJ1-5, with D unclear. Trimming pared 0 bases from V and 0 bases from J, leaving 9 bases between. The V gene's germline CDR1 is MNHNY and CDR2 SVGAGI (reference sequence). The CDR3 has 16 residues. The DNA for the CDR3 is TGTGCCAGCAGTTACTCGGCAGGTAATAGCAATCAGCCCCAGCATTTT. Translated: CASSYSAGNSNQPQHF.

J is TRBJ1-1 and V is TRBV5-1; D gene ambiguous. Per germline, CDR1 SGHRS and CDR2 YFSETQ. This CDR3 has 13 residues. V shed 4 bases and J shed 4 bases, with 11 bases lying between them. In DNA form, the CDR3 reads TGCGCCAGCAGCAAGCAGGCTGCCACTGAAGCTTTCTTT. Translation gives CASSKQAATEAFF.

The gene calls are TRBV10-3 and TRBJ2-7; TRBD1 matches 7 bases. CDR1 and CDR2 from the germline V gene are ENHRY and SYGVKD. The length of the CDR3 is 14 residues. V shed 0 bases, J shed 4 bases, and the junction held 3 bases outside the gene matches. CDR3 nucleotides: TGTGCCATCAGTGAGTCTCAGGGGGTATACGAGCAGTACTTC. Its translation is CAISESQGVYEQYF.

This chain uses TRBV3-1 (or the pseudogene TRBV3-2) with TRBJ2-7, with 7 bases lining up with TRBD1. The germline V gene has CDR1 LGHDT and CDR2 YNNKEL (reference sequence). With 1 base clipped from V and 5 bases from J, the junction kept 11 bases outside the gene matches. CDR3 length: 16 residues. CDR3 DNA sequence: TGTGCCAGCAGCCAAGTGCCTAAGACAGGGAGCCACGAGCAGTACTTC. Its translation is CASSQVPKTGSHEQYF.

The V and J genes are TRBV10-1 and TRBJ2-2, with 11 bases lining up with TRBD1. The V and J ends lost 5 bases and 5 bases, in that order; junction bases with no gene match: 1. CDR3 size: 14 residues. The germline V gene encodes CDR1 WNHNN and CDR2 SYGVQD (reference sequence). The CDR3 nucleotides read TGCGCCAGCAGTCGGGACAGGGGGACCGGGGAGCTGTTTTTT. Residues: CASSRDRGTGELFF.

This chain uses TRBV7-9 with TRBJ1-1; D ambiguous. This CDR3 spans 15 amino acids. V was clipped by 5 bases and J by 0 bases, with 13 bases between them. The germline gives CDR1 SEHNR, CDR2 FQNEAQ (reference sequence). CDR3 protein: CASSAYSNVNTEAFF. As DNA, the CDR3 is TGTGCCAGCAGCGCTTACAGTAACGTGAACACTGAAGCTTTCTTT. Variable domain in full (rest from reference TRBV7-9 and TRBJ1-1): DTGVSQNPRHKITKRGQNVTFRCDPISEHNRLYWYRQTLGQGPEFLTYFQNEAQLEKSRLLSDRFSAERPKGSFSTLEIQRTEQGDSAMYLCASSAYSNVNTEAFFGQGTRLTVV.

This chain's CDR3 is CASSVVTNTEAFF. In DNA form, the CDR3 reads TGTGCCAGTAGTGTTGTCACGAACACTGAAGCTTTCTTT. The chain uses TRBV19 and TRBJ1-1; D ambiguous. The CDR3 has 13 amino acids. V was shortened by 5 bases and J by 1 base, with 8 bases between the two germline ends. From germline, CDR1 is LNHDA and CDR2 SQIVND (reference sequence).

The chain recombines TRBV9 with TRBJ1-1; possible D gene TRBD1, 5 bases. V lost 0 bases, J lost 3 bases, and 6 bases lay in between. This CDR3 has 13 residues. Germline V CDR1 and CDR2: SGDLS, YYNGEE. The CDR3 is CASSVAGHTEAFF. Here the CDR3 DNA reads TGTGCCAGCAGCGTAGCAGGGCACACTGAAGCTTTCTTT.

J is TRBJ2-7 and V is TRBV29-1, with D tentatively TRBD2 (6 bases). The CDR3 loop spans 12 amino acids. Germline assignment: CDR1 SQVTM and CDR2 ANQGSEA. V shed 8 bases and J shed 5 bases, with 16 bases lying between them. The CDR3 loop is CSFGWGGNEQYF. The CDR3 coding sequence is TGCAGCTTCGGATGGGGCGGGAACGAGCAGTACTTC.

The chain links TRBV6-6 to TRBJ1-3, with D possibly TRBD1 on 6 matching bases. CDR3 size: 13 residues. Germline CDR1 is MNHNY and CDR2 is SVGAGI (reference sequence). The germline V and J ends were trimmed by 6 bases and 9 bases, with 15 bases remaining between them. The CDR3 region is CASSLDRSGTIYF. In DNA form, the CDR3 reads TGTGCCAGCAGCTTAGACAGGTCGGGCACCATATATTTT.

This clone was seen once. This chain joins TRBV5-1 and TRBJ2-4; possible D gene TRBD1, 6 bases. The CDR3 totals 16 residues. The V and J ends lost 3 bases and 1 base respectively, with 14 bases between them. Germline lookup yields CDR1 SGHRS and CDR2 YFSETQ. The CDR3 DNA follows: TGCGCCAGCAGCTCCCGAGGGGGAAAGGCCAAAAACATTCAGTACTTC. The encoded protein is CASSSRGGKAKNIQYF.

The chain carries TRBV7-9 and TRBJ1-4; possible D gene TRBD1, 5 bases. Trimming removed 1 base at V and 4 bases at J, with 16 bases between. CDR1 is SEHNR and CDR2 is FQNEAQ in the germline V gene (reference sequence). The CDR3 contains 17 residues. CDR3 in amino acids: CASSLGTLRAGNEKLFF. CDR3 in DNA: TGTGCCAGCAGCTTAGGGACCCTCAGGGCCGGTAATGAAAAACTGTTTTTT.

The chain joins TRBV6-5 to TRBJ2-7, with 8 bases identical to TRBD1. Trimming at V came to 0 bases and at J to 7 bases, leaving 11 bases not matched to a gene. Germline CDR1 and CDR2: MNHEY and SVGAGI. CDR3 length equals 16 residues. CDR3 DNA: TGTGCCAGCAGTTACTCGAAACGCCAGGGGGCGAGGGAGCAGTACTTC. Translation gives CASSYSKRQGAREQYF.

The gene calls are TRBV5-1 and TRBJ2-5; D call uncertain. CDR1 SGHRS and CDR2 YFSETQ come from the germline V gene. V shed 0 bases and J shed 1 base, with 10 bases lying between them. The CDR3 length is 15 residues. The CDR3 loop is CASSLAGGPQETQYF. The CDR3 DNA is TGCGCCAGCAGCTTGGCCGGTGGGCCCCAAGAGACCCAGTACTTC. The full variable domain, rest sourced from reference TRBV5-1 and TRBJ2-5, is KAGVTQTPRYLIKTRGQQVTLSCSPISGHRSVSWYQQTPGQGLQFLFEYFSETQRNKGNFPGRFSGRQFSNSRSEMNVSTLELGDSALYLCASSLAGGPQETQYFGPGTRLLVL.

The chain uses TRBV19 and TRBJ1-1; 9 positions agree with TRBD1. The CDR3 contains 15 residues. Germline CDR1 is LNHDA and CDR2 is SQIVND (reference sequence). V dropped 5 bases and J dropped 6; count of bases not matched to a gene: 10. The CDR3 DNA reads as TGTGCCAGTAGTTCCCAGCCGGGACAGGGTTCTGAAGCTTTCTTT. Translation: CASSSQPGQGSEAFF.

This sequence joins TRBV10-2 and TRBJ1-5; TRBD1 matches 7 bases. From germline, CDR1 is WSHSY and CDR2 SAAADI. Germline trimming cut 8 bases from V and 3 bases from J; bases unmatched to any gene: 7. This CDR3 has 14 residues. CDR3 bases: TGCGCCAGCCGGGGAGGGGGCTTCAATCAGCCCCAGCATTTT. Amino acids: CASRGGGFNQPQHF.

This chain uses TRBV28 with TRBJ2-2, with TRBD1 as a possible D gene (6 bases). The germline V gene has CDR1 MDHEN and CDR2 SYDVKM. The CDR3 totals 15 residues. The ends were cut back, 2 bases at V and 5 bases at J, with 12 bases in the middle. The CDR3 spells CASSLTGIGTGELFF. The CDR3 region has the DNA TGTGCCAGCAGTTTAACAGGGATAGGAACCGGGGAGCTGTTTTTT.

The chain employs TRBV19 and TRBJ1-1; the D is unclear. CDR1 is LNHDA and CDR2 is SQIVND in the germline V gene (reference sequence). V was cut by 9 bases and J by 0 bases, with 5 bases left in between. The CDR3 loop spans 11 amino acids. The CDR3 is CASLLNTEAFF. CDR3 DNA sequence: TGTGCCAGCCTTTTGAACACTGAAGCTTTCTTT. The entire variable domain, with the rest obtained from reference TRBV19 and TRBJ1-1, is as follows: DGGITQSPKYLFRKEGQNVTLSCEQNLNHDAMYWYRQDPGQGLRLIYYSQIVNDFQKGDIAEGYSVSREKKESFPLTVTSAQKNPTAFYLCASLLNTEAFFGQGTRLTVV.

This sequence joins TRBV4-3 and TRBJ2-1, with 9 bases aligning to TRBD2. J was trimmed by 4 bases and V by 0 bases; bases with no gene match: 4. This CDR3 comprises 16 residues. Germline CDR1 is LGHNA and CDR2 is YSLEER. Here the CDR3 DNA reads TGCGCCAGCAGCCAAGATGATAGCGGGGGTTACAATGAGCAGTTCTTC. Encoded protein: CASSQDDSGGYNEQFF.